What follows is one T cell receptor beta chain and its context. No antigen is known for it. The sample is drawn from a study of CD8 T cells in ankylosing spondylitis. The length of the CDR3 is 15 residues. The V end lost 1 base, the J end lost 5 bases, and 14 bases lay between the germline ends. The germline CDR1 and CDR2 sequences are SGHVS and FQNEAQ. From the 5' RACE reads, TCRdb called clonotypes with MiXCR, one entry per CDR3 protein. Of under 450,000 distinct CDR3 sequences in the sample, over 15% were seen once. General observations from the study: A TCR beta motif of 7 to 9 highly homologous variants seemed to mark ankylosing spondylitis blood.

Sequences were obtained from blood, either unsorted or a sorted T cell fraction (not recorded which). The rearrangement links TRBV7-8 to TRBJ2-5; D is perhaps TRBD1 or TRBD2 (5 bases each). This clonotype was sampled from a male donor with ankylosing spondylitis. This CDR3 is CASSLGGGQGETQYF. The CDR3 region has the DNA TGTGCCAGCAGCTTAGGTGGGGGTCAAGGGGAGACCCAGTACTTC.